Presented here are 4 T cell receptor beta chains from one specimen sequenced in a study of blood T cell repertoires in COVID-19 (dated by TCRdb to 2019 to 2021). Libraries were constructed by the immunoSEQ multiplex PCR assay. Here the immuneACCESS table is served through TCRdb, limited to in-frame sequences with V and J called. Missing clones are a known gap in these copies; in checked studies unresolved V genes cover under half, and the rest lacks a known reason. In all, the sample holds under 250,000 clones, and about 89% of those were seen once. The ten largest clones take up under 2% of the sample. Sequences were obtained from peripheral blood. These receptors all stem from a woman aged 60-75 years who had recovered from COVID-19.

The chain employs TRBV5-4 and TRBJ1-5, with 7 bases matching TRBD1. The germline gives CDR1 SGHNT, CDR2 YYREEE (reference sequence). V lost 4 bases and J lost 1; bases outside the gene matches: 5. The CDR3 consists of 15 residues. The CDR3 DNA sequence: TGTGCCAGCAGCGCAGGGGGAATGAGCAATCAGCCCCAGCATTTT. Translating it yields CASSAGGMSNQPQHF.

This chain uses TRBV28 with TRBJ1-1; 7 bases agree with TRBD1. This CDR3 is 14 amino acids long. Trimming at V came to 5 bases and at J to 11 bases, leaving 14 bases not matched to a gene. Germline V CDR1 and CDR2: MDHEN, SYDVKM. Here the CDR3 reads CASSPDRVKKMAFF. DNA of the CDR3: TGTGCCAGCAGTCCTGACAGGGTTAAGAAGATGGCTTTCTTT.

The chain carries TRBV7-9 and TRBJ2-7, with D possibly being TRBD2 (5 bases). The CDR3 has 15 residues. The germline V gene encodes CDR1 SEHNR and CDR2 FQNEAQ (reference sequence). V was trimmed by 5 bases and J by 4 bases, leaving 18 bases between them. CDR3 loop: CASSPGGYLKYEQYF. The CDR3 DNA sequence: TGTGCCAGCAGCCCCGGAGGATATCTCAAATACGAGCAGTACTTC.

The chain carries TRBV10-2 and TRBJ1-5; 9 bases match TRBD1. The CDR3 runs 15 residues. CDR1 and CDR2 (germline): WSHSY, SAAADI. V lost 6 bases to trimming and J lost 4 bases; unmatched junction nucleotides: 7. The CDR3 DNA reads TGCGCCAGCAGAGAGCGGACAGGGGAAAATCAGCCCCAGCATTTT. Amino acid sequence: CASRERTGENQPQHF.